This TCR beta chain was obtained from a study of Graves' ophthalmopathy and Graves' hyperthyroidism. Trimming removed 8 bases from V and 3 bases from J, with 8 bases in between. The CDR3 spans 11 residues. CDR1 and CDR2 (germline): MNHEY, SVGAGI. From fresh peripheral blood, over 9 ml in volume, the PBMCs were obtained. The study amplified TCR beta CDR3 regions using RNA transcripts. After a first-round RT-PCR with HTBI primers, a second-round multiplex PCR was run. MiXCR, run by TCRdb on the multiplex PCR reads, gives a single entry per CDR3 protein. The sample holds 500,000 to 700,000 distinct CDR3 sequences, approximately 22% seen once. This clonotype has a count of ten or more.

The rearrangement uses TRBV6-5 and TRBJ2-7; D may be TRBD2 (6 bases). The sequence derives from a woman aged 18-29 years with stable Graves' hyperthyroidism. Some clones in this sample may be carry-over from other donors' samples. The source material was peripheral blood. The CDR3 nucleotides are TGTGCCAGCTGGAGGGGCTACGAGCAGTACTTC. This sequence encodes CASWRGYEQYF.